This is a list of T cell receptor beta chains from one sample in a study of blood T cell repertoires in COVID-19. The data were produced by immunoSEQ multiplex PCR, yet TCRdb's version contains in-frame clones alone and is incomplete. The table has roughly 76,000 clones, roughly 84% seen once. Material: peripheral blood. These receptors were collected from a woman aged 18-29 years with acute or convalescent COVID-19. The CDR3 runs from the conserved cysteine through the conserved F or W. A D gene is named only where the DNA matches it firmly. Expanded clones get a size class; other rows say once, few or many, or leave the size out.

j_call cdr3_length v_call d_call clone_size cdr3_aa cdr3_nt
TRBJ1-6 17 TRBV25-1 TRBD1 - CASSEGQLHSYNSPLHF TGTGCCAGCAGTGAGGGACAGCTACACTCCTATAATTCACCCCTCCACTTT
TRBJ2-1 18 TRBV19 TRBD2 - CASSIGLAGGGGYNEQFF TGTGCCAGTAGTATCGGTCTAGCGGGAGGAGGGGGCTACAATGAGCAGTTCTTC
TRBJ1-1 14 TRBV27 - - CASSTGHQNTEAFF TGTGCCAGCAGTACGGGACACCAGAACACTGAAGCTTTCTTT
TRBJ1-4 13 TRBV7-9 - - CASSLEDIGKLFF TGTGCCAGCAGCTTAGAGGACATCGGGAAACTGTTTTTT
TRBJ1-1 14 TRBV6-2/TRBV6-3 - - CASSYCGGGCEAFF TGTGCCAGCAGTTACTGCGGGGGGGGGTGTGAAGCTTTCTTT
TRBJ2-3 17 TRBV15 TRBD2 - CATSRDLLSGGADTQYF TGTGCCACCAGCAGAGATCTTTTAAGCGGGGGGGCAGATACGCAGTATTTT
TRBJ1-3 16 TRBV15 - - CATSRDLYSSGNTIYF TGTGCCACCAGCAGAGATCTTTACAGCTCTGGAAACACCATATATTTT
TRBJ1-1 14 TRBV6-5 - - CASRNRATSTEAFF TGTGCCAGCAGAAACAGGGCAACGTCGACTGAAGCTTTCTTT
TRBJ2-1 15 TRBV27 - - CASSTSPWRASEQFF TGTGCCAGCAGTACGTCCCCTTGGAGGGCCAGTGAGCAGTTCTTC
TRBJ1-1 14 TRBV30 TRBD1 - CAWSVSGGSTEAFF TGTGCCTGGAGTGTTTCAGGGGGGTCCACTGAAGCTTTCTTT
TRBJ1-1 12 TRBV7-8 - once CASSPTGAEAFF TGTGCCAGCAGCCCGACTGGAGCTGAAGCTTTCTTT
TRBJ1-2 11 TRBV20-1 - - CSASLPYGYTF TGCAGTGCCTCCCTTCCCTATGGCTACACCTTC
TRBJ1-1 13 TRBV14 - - CASSRRVGTEAFF TGTGCCAGCAGCCGCCGGGTAGGCACTGAAGCTTTCTTT
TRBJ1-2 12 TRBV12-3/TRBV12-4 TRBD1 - CASNDRVGGYTF TGTGCCAGCAACGACAGGGTCGGAGGCTACACCTTC